Only one count was recorded for the clone carrying this TCR beta chain. Antigen unknown. Trimming took 5 bases from V and 3 from J; bases not matched to a gene: 4. The V gene's germline CDR1 is SGHAT and CDR2 FQNNGV. This CDR3 has 14 residues. These data originate in a study of graft-versus-host responses after intestinal transplantation. Repertoires were generated with immunoSEQ multiplex PCR, while TCRdb's copy carries only in-frame clones and drops some. The table has 75,000 to 100,000 clones, roughly four fifths seen once. The material was unstimulated CD8+ T cells sorted from spleen or lymph node cells, obtained before intestinal transplant. The clonotype was recovered from a human donor who received an intestinal transplant. The rearrangement joins TRBV11-2 to TRBJ2-3; 8 positions match TRBD2. CDR3 in DNA: TGTGCCAGCAGCGCCGGCGGGGGGACAGATACGCAGTATTTT. Protein sequence: CASSAGGGTDTQYF.